This record concerns one T cell receptor beta chain sequence. V lost 5 bases, J lost 3 bases, and 12 bases stayed unmatched. This CDR3 is built from 16 residues. Germline loops: CDR1 MNHEY, CDR2 SMNVEV (reference sequence). As to time point: inflamed ileum from the surgical specimen. Here immunoSEQ multiplex PCR was the method, and the copy in TCRdb shows in-frame clones only, minus some. Of around 15,000 clones in the sample, around 79% were seen once. This entry is derived from a study of T cell repertoires in ileal Crohn's disease. This chain uses TRBV27 with TRBJ2-7, with 8 bases aligning to TRBD1. The sample consisted of ileal tissue. This TCR came from an adult with Crohn's disease. This chain's CDR3 is CASSRSTGALFYEQYF. DNA for the CDR3: TGTGCCAGCAGTCGCTCGACAGGGGCTTTGTTCTACGAGCAGTACTTC.